This T cell receptor (beta chain) stems from a study of STAT3 mutations in large granular lymphocyte leukemia. On the study more broadly: Over half of T-LGLL patients had one or more immunosuppressive regimens.

The CDR3 runs to 15 residues. In germline, CDR1 is KGHSH, CDR2 LQKENI. Trimming cost V 3 bases and J 2 bases; bases outside gene matches: 2. TCRdb keeps only in-frame clones here, not all; method: immunoSEQ multiplex PCR. The sample lists around 39,000 clones, approximately 90% seen once, with 0.35% to 0.5% in the top ten. The study's findings and limits: At least one immunodominant TCR beta clonotype appeared in every T-cell large granular lymphocyte leukemia patient. Some patients had dominant TCR clones larger than their STAT3 mutant burden. A small but highly pathogenic clone may have been missed.

With respect to this clone: The antigen is not known.

Specimen: PBMCs. The receptor comes from a human donor with T large granular lymphocyte leukemia. Some clones in this sample may be carry-over from other donors' samples. This rearrangement joins TRBV18 to TRBJ2-7; TRBD2 aligns across 12 bases. CDR3 amino acids: CASSPGLAGTYEQYF. As DNA, the CDR3 is TGTGCCAGCTCACCCGGACTAGCGGGGACCTACGAGCAGTACTTC. Full variable domain (outside the CDR3, taken from reference TRBV18 and TRBJ2-7): NAGVMQNPRHLVRRRGQEARLRCSPMKGHSHVYWYRQLPEEGLKFMVYLQKENIIDESGMPKERFSAEFPKEGPSILRIQQVVRGDSAAYFCASSPGLAGTYEQYFGPGTRLTVT.